One T cell receptor (beta chain) is described in this entry. Its antigen is not known. Germline V CDR1 and CDR2: SGHRS, YFSETQ. This CDR3 is 17 amino acids long. The trim removed 1 base at V and 0 bases at J, leaving 8 bases unmatched. The PCR employed 60 Vbeta primers together with 13 Jbeta primers. The table came from immunoSEQ multiplex PCR; TCRdb's copy has only in-frame clones and leaves some out. The sample includes roughly 130,000 clones, 75% to 85% of them seen just once. This sample stems from a study of cytomegalovirus exposure and HLA in healthy donors. As for the study in general: A preliminary data release comprised roughly 80 million unique TCRs obtained from HLA-typed donors.

Notes on the study in general: Most sequenced TCRs were rare (though some public TCRs occurred in many donors). As a later analysis showed, a missense DCLRE1C variant was linked to trimming of TCR beta V- and J-genes.

The receptor was isolated from a male donor in good health and CMV-seropositive. The material sequenced was PBMCs. This chain links TRBV5-1 with TRBJ2-3; 7 bases align to TRBD1. The CDR3, as DNA: TGCGCCAGCAGCTTGAGGGGGCCGCGGCCTAGCACAGATACGCAGTATTTT. Its translation is CASSLRGPRPSTDTQYF.